Listed below are T cell receptor beta chains from one sample, sequenced in a study of blood T cell repertoires in COVID-19. TCRdb's table, derived via immunoSEQ multiplex PCR, lists solely in-frame clones and lacks some. The table has 200,000 to 250,000 clones, 80% to 85% seen once; the top ten hold 5.2%. Sequenced input: peripheral blood. Source of these receptors: a woman aged 70 to 79 with COVID-19, enrolled during active disease. Both conserved end residues are part of each CDR3. A D gene is named only where the DNA matches it firmly. For some rows the clone size is stated as once, few or many, or as a class when expanded; others skip it.

D	size	V	J	CDR3	DNA
.	.	TRBV27	TRBJ1-5	CATVHQPQHF	TGTGCCACGGTCCATCAGCCCCAGCATTTT
TRBD1	.	TRBV27	TRBJ1-5	CASSPLDRAVQPQHF	TGTGCCAGCAGTCCCCTCGACAGGGCTGTTCAGCCCCAGCATTTT
.	.	TRBV6-5	TRBJ1-4	CASTGSATNEKLFF	TGTGCCAGTACCGGGAGCGCAACTAATGAAAAACTGTTTTTT
.	.	TRBV2	TRBJ2-1	CASKSSGVSEQFF	TGTGCCAGCAAGTCCTCGGGGGTCTCTGAGCAGTTCTTC
TRBD2	.	TRBV19	TRBJ2-6	CASSRTSGSGANVLTF	TGTGCCAGCTCCCGGACTAGCGGGAGTGGGGCCAACGTCCTGACTTTC
.	.	TRBV7-6	TRBJ1-1	CASSSGQNTEAFF	TGTGCCAGCAGCTCGGGACAGAACACTGAAGCTTTCTTT
.	.	TRBV25-1	TRBJ2-3	CASSVPGTDTQYF	TGTGCCAGCAGTGTCCCGGGCACAGATACGCAGTATTTT
TRBD2	once	TRBV18	TRBJ2-1	CASSPPGTRGYNEQFF	TGTGCCAGCTCACCTCCCGGGACTAGAGGGTACAATGAGCAGTTCTTC
.	.	TRBV9	TRBJ1-1	CASSDPGNTEAFF	TGTGCCAGCAGCGATCCAGGGAACACTGAAGCTTTCTTT
.	.	TRBV6-6	TRBJ1-6	CASSLDRSSYNSPLHF	TGTGCCAGCAGTCTCGACAGGAGCTCCTATAATTCACCCCTCCACTTT
.	.	TRBV10-3	TRBJ2-6	CAISKDSQFGANVLTF	TGTGCCATCAGCAAGGACAGTCAGTTTGGGGCCAACGTCCTGACTTTC
TRBD1	.	TRBV3-1/TRBV3-2	TRBJ1-5	CASSQGGTGNSNQPQHF	TGTGCCAGCAGCCAAGGGGGGACAGGGAATAGCAATCAGCCCCAGCATTTT
TRBD2	once	TRBV27	TRBJ2-7	CASSLKGYGGRNSYEQYF	TGTGCCAGCAGTTTAAAGGGATATGGCGGGAGAAACTCCTACGAGCAGTACTTC
TRBD2	.	TRBV11-2	TRBJ2-1	CASSLIPGLVKQFF	TGTGCCAGCAGCCTCATCCCGGGACTAGTCAAGCAGTTCTTC
TRBD1	.	TRBV10-1	TRBJ2-5	CASSEGGWETQYF	TGCGCCAGCAGTGAAGGGGGCTGGGAGACCCAGTACTTC
TRBD1	.	TRBV2	TRBJ2-3	CASSEEQGKTDTQYF	TGTGCCAGCAGTGAAGAACAGGGGAAGACAGATACGCAGTATTTT
.	.	TRBV18	TRBJ1-3	CASSPSWAVSSGNTIYF	TGTGCCAGCTCACCTTCCTGGGCAGTGAGCTCTGGAAACACCATATATTTT
.	few	TRBV5-4	TRBJ2-7	CASSFKSQGGINEQYF	TGTGCCAGCAGCTTTAAGTCGCAGGGAGGTATTAACGAGCAGTACTTC
TRBD2	.	TRBV19	TRBJ2-3	CASSVAGGPTDTQYF	TGTGCCAGTAGTGTGGCGGGAGGGCCCACAGATACGCAGTATTTT
.	.	TRBV4-3	TRBJ2-7	CASSQESSSYEQYF	TGCGCCAGCAGCCAAGAGTCTAGCTCCTACGAGCAGTACTTC
TRBD2	.	TRBV24-1	TRBJ2-1	CATSDWGSGRVGNEQFF	TGTGCCACCAGTGACTGGGGGAGCGGGAGGGTAGGCAATGAGCAGTTCTTC
.	.	TRBV20-1	TRBJ1-2	CSAVPGGGYTF	TGCAGTGCTGTCCCGGGGGGTGGCTACACCTTC
TRBD1	.	TRBV29-1	TRBJ2-5	CSSRQGSLQETQYF	TGCAGCTCCCGACAGGGTTCGCTACAAGAGACCCAGTACTTC
TRBD2	.	TRBV28	TRBJ2-7	CASSRLAGRYYEQYF	TGTGCCAGCAGCCGACTAGCGGGAAGGTACTACGAGCAGTACTTC
TRBD2	.	TRBV2	TRBJ2-1	CASSPTSGTYNEQFF	TGTGCCAGCAGCCCAACTAGCGGGACATACAATGAGCAGTTCTTC
TRBD1	once	TRBV24-1	TRBJ2-2	CATSEPGQGAAGELFF	TGTGCCACCAGTGAACCGGGACAGGGCGCTGCCGGGGAGCTGTTTTTT
.	.	TRBV28	TRBJ1-5	CASRKSSGGRTVDQPQHF	TGTGCCAGCAGAAAATCATCCGGGGGGAGGACCGTGGATCAGCCCCAGCATTTT
.	.	TRBV11-2	TRBJ1-6	CASTSRDSYNSPLHF	TGTGCCAGCACCTCGCGGGACTCCTATAATTCACCCCTCCACTTT
TRBD2	.	TRBV30	TRBJ2-1	CAWSGHTSGRYDEQFF	TGTGCCTGGAGTGGCCATACTAGCGGGAGATATGATGAGCAGTTCTTC
.	.	TRBV11-3	TRBJ2-7	CASSLGGGLRSSYEQYF	TGTGCCAGCAGCTTAGGTGGTGGGCTACGATCCTCCTACGAGCAGTACTTC
.	.	TRBV6-6	TRBJ1-4	CASNFVGAGEKLFF	TGTGCCAGCAATTTCGTGGGGGCCGGAGAAAAACTGTTTTTT
TRBD1	.	TRBV7-2	TRBJ1-5	CASRIQGAGNQPQHF	TGTGCCAGCAGGATACAGGGGGCCGGCAATCAGCCCCAGCATTTT
TRBD2	.	TRBV10-3	TRBJ2-1	CAISESSGRANEQFF	TGTGCCATCAGTGAGTCAAGCGGGAGGGCGAATGAGCAGTTCTTC
.	once	TRBV5-4	TRBJ1-2	CASSFGQNYGYTF	TGTGCCAGCAGCTTTGGACAGAACTATGGCTACACCTTC
TRBD1	.	TRBV5-4	TRBJ2-7	CASSYKPGQGRMEYF	TGTGCCAGCAGCTATAAACCGGGACAGGGTCGGATGGAGTACTTC
.	.	TRBV7-3	TRBJ1-1	CASSLTPGLGEAFF	TGTGCCAGCAGCTTAACGCCGGGGTTGGGTGAAGCTTTCTTT
TRBD1	.	TRBV5-1	TRBJ1-2	CASSAGQNYGYTF	TGCGCCAGCAGCGCGGGACAGAACTATGGCTACACCTTC
.	.	TRBV6-5	TRBJ2-6	CASSYYTSGANVLTF	TGTGCCAGCAGTTACTACACCTCTGGGGCCAACGTCCTGACTTTC
.	once	TRBV19	TRBJ1-1	CASSIPGFSTEAFF	TGTGCCAGTAGTATCCCGGGGTTCAGCACTGAAGCTTTCTTT
TRBD1	.	TRBV7-7	TRBJ1-5	CASSLRTGGSGNQPQHF	TGTGCCAGCAGCCTCCGGACAGGGGGAAGTGGCAATCAGCCCCAGCATTTT
TRBD1	few	TRBV9	TRBJ1-1	CASSVTGGNTEAFF	TGTGCCAGCAGCGTAACAGGGGGCAACACTGAAGCTTTCTTT
TRBD2	.	TRBV30	TRBJ2-3	CAYCPGLGPDTQYF	TGTGCCTATTGTCCGGGACTAGGGCCAGATACGCAGTATTTT
TRBD1	.	TRBV27	TRBJ1-5	CASSFRSQGKPQHF	TGTGCCAGCAGTTTTAGATCACAGGGGAAGCCCCAGCATTTT
.	.	TRBV18	TRBJ2-5	CASSPPERQETQYF	TGTGCCAGCTCACCACCGGAGCGGCAAGAGACCCAGTACTTC
TRBD1	few	TRBV18	TRBJ1-1	CASSPRTGNTEAFF	TGTGCCAGCTCACCGAGGACAGGGAACACTGAAGCTTTCTTT
.	.	TRBV4-3	TRBJ1-5	CASSQETGGKQPQHF	TGCGCCAGCAGCCAAGAAACGGGGGGAAAACAGCCCCAGCATTTT
.	few	TRBV6-5	TRBJ1-5	CASGRTGGPQHF	TGTGCCAGCGGCCGGACCGGGGGACCCCAGCATTTT
TRBD1	.	TRBV4-2	TRBJ1-5	CASSQVGTGAQSPQHF	TGTGCCAGCAGCCAAGTCGGGACAGGTGCCCAATCGCCCCAGCATTTT